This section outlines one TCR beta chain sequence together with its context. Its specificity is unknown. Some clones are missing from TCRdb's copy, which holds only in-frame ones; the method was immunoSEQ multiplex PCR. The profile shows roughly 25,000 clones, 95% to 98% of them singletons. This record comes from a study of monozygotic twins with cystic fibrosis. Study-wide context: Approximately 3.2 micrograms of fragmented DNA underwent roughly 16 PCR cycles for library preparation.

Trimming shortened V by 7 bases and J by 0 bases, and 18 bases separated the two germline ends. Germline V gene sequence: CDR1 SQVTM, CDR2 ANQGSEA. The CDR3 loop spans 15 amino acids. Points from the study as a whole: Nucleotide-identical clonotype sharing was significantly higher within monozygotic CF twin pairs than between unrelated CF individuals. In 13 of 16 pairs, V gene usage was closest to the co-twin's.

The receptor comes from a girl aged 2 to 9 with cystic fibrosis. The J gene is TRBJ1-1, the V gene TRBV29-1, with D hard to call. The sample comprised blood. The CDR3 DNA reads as TGCAGCGCTGGGTCCGGGTGGGGAATGAACACTGAAGCTTTCTTT. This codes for CSAGSGWGMNTEAFF.